This record concerns one TCR beta chain sequence. Its antigen is still unknown. No quality values exist for individual bases; no much larger clone is one base distant. Its CDR3 holds 13 amino acids, cysteine through phenylalanine. The entry retains the CDR3 DNA only, 39 bases that are in frame from base 1. A distance of 17 bases separates the germline ends of V and J, which lose 5 bases and 7 bases respectively. Looking up the germline V gene yields CDR1 SQVTM and CDR2 ANQGSEA. This sample was included in a study of immune evolution from preneoplasia to lung adenocarcinoma (TCRdb year 2021). Regarding the complete study: HLA loss of heterozygosity was observed in roughly 6.6%, 14% and 36% of AIS, MIA and ADC lesions, respectively, and was not observed in any AAH lesions. Resected precursor lesions (AAH, AIS, MIA) and invasive adenocarcinomas were compared with paired morphologically normal lung tissue. According to the study, around 99 samples were used for TCR sequencing. The immune data were combined with whole exome sequencing and methylation data from the same cohort of nodules. A total of some 51 patients contributed TCR sequencing data. The study profiled immune contexture across lung adenocarcinoma precursors and invasive adenocarcinoma using immune gene expression, TCR sequencing and multiplex immunofluorescence. The sample size was set by how many specimens were available, not by a prior power calculation. In total, the cohort included under 60 patients with pulmonary nodules, all of whom underwent surgical resection. POLYSOLVER was used to infer Class I HLA alleles from exome data, while LOHHLA was used to detect allele-specific HLA loss. Study-wide conclusions, independent of this receptor: T cell clonality was highest in KRAS-mutant nodules compared with EGFR-mutant or double wild-type lesions. The highest top T cell clone frequencies were observed in normal lung, and a progressive decrease in top T cell clone frequencies appeared to occur from AAH through AIS, MIA and invasive adenocarcinoma. Findings were based on association rather than direct causation; larger cohorts with long-term follow-up and longitudinal biopsies were deemed needed. Clonality was highest in normal lung, while later-stage lesions appeared to show lower clonality but higher T cell density and diversity. Because all patients came from Japan and China, whether the findings apply to Western populations was uncertain.

TCR beta CDR3 regions were sequenced from DNA using the immunoSEQ hsTCRbeta Kit. The paper's processing steps were these. The ImmunoSEQ Analyzer was used to analyse the TCR sequencing data. T cell clonality was defined as 1 minus Pielou's evenness, as computed on productive rearrangements. T cell diversity was measured with the inverse Simpson index on productive templates. T cell density was defined as TCR beta template counts normalized to usable DNA, with usable DNA estimated by amplifying and sequencing housekeeping genes. Two-sided Kruskal-Wallis tests were used to compare TCR metrics across histologic stages. Held by TCRdb, this immuneACCESS table contains in-frame sequences only and omits some clones. Under half of the omission traces to an unresolved V gene where checked; the cause of the rest is unknown. From that table come the V and J calls and clone size; the DNA was used to work out D and trimming. Counted in this sample were over 9,500 clones; 78% of them appeared once. The ten top clones hold around 4.2% of the sample.

Patients underwent resection in Japan or China between about 2013 and 2017. Two lung cancer pathologists independently reviewed H&E slides to confirm the histologic diagnosis of every case. For nucleic acid extraction, premalignant or tumor cells were enriched by macro-dissection following pathologic assessment. FFPE tissue was used for DNA isolation with the AllPrep DNA/RNA FFPE Kit. The chain uses TRBV29-1 and TRBJ1-1; no D gene is confidently identified. The sequence was obtained from a person aged 55-80 years with lung adenocarcinoma. The source material was FFPE minimally invasive lung adenocarcinoma tissue. Per the publication, the cell subset or site label means: micro-invasive lung adenocarcinoma (MIA). The CDR3 amino acid sequence is: CSVMQAPKGEAFF. The DNA sequence reads TGCAGCGTTATGCAGGCGCCGAAAGGTGAAGCTTTCTTT.